The rows below give T cell receptor beta chains drawn from one sample of a study of blood T cell repertoires in COVID-19. TCRdb's table, derived via immunoSEQ multiplex PCR, lists solely in-frame clones and lacks some. Here the sample spans around 70,000 clones, more than 70% being singletons. Source material: peripheral blood. These receptors were obtained from a man aged 50 to 60 with COVID-19, enrolled during active disease. Both conserved end residues are part of each CDR3. The order of the fields is V gene, J gene, clone size, D gene, CDR3 DNA, CDR3 protein. D genes are given only for firm matches. Clone sizes are given selectively: once, few, many, or a class where the clone is expanded.

TRBV5-1	TRBJ2-7	.	TRBD2	TGCGCCAGCAGCGATCCGGGACTAGCGGGAGGGCCGGGCGGCTCCTACGAGCAGTACTTC	CASSDPGLAGGPGGSYEQYF
TRBV5-1	TRBJ2-3	.	TRBD2	TGCGCCAGCAGCTTCATACTAGCGGACTTCACAGATACGCAGTATTTT	CASSFILADFTDTQYF
TRBV6-4	TRBJ2-2	few	TRBD2	TGTGCCAGCAGTGGGACTAGCACCGGGGAGCTGTTTTTT	CASSGTSTGELFF
TRBV30	TRBJ1-1	.	.	TGTGCCTGGAATTCACACGAGAACACTGAAGCTTTCTTT	CAWNSHENTEAFF
TRBV7-6	TRBJ2-1	.	TRBD2	TGTGCCAGCAGCTTATTACTAGCGGGAGGTTTCTCCTACAATGAGCAGTTCTTC	CASSLLLAGGFSYNEQFF
TRBV9	TRBJ2-5	few	.	TGTGCCAGCAGCGTAGAAGCTGAGGCAATGCAAGAGACCCAGTACTTC	CASSVEAEAMQETQYF
TRBV29-1	TRBJ1-2	.	.	TGCAGCGTTGCCCCCAGCTACACCTTC	CSVAPSYTF
TRBV28	TRBJ2-7	.	TRBD1	TGTGCCAGCAGTCCCACGGGACAGGGTATCTACGAGCAGTACTTC	CASSPTGQGIYEQYF
TRBV9	TRBJ2-3	few	.	TGTGCCAGCAGCGTCACCGGTACGGGAGATACGCAGTATTTT	CASSVTGTGDTQYF
TRBV4-3	TRBJ2-2	once	TRBD2	TGCGCCAGCAGCCAGGAACTAGCGGGAGGGGCCGGGGAGCTGTTTTTT	CASSQELAGGAGELFF
TRBV6-5	TRBJ2-3	.	.	TGTGCCAGCAGCGGGGGTCCAGATACGCAGTATTTT	CASSGGPDTQYF
TRBV5-6	TRBJ2-1	.	TRBD2	TGTGCCAGCAGCAGACTAGCGGGAGGGGGGCGGAGGGATGAGCAGTTCTTC	CASSRLAGGGRRDEQFF
TRBV28	TRBJ2-7	.	TRBD1	TGTGCCAGCACCTCGGGACAGATCTACGAGCAGTACTTC	CASTSGQIYEQYF
TRBV4-3	TRBJ1-1	.	.	TGCGCCAGCAGCCAAGACAGGGGAAAGGCCACTGAAGCTTTCTTT	CASSQDRGKATEAFF
TRBV5-1	TRBJ2-1	few	TRBD2	TGCGCCAGCAGCTTGGGGGCTAGCGGGAAACGCAATGAGCAGTTCTTC	CASSLGASGKRNEQFF
TRBV4-1	TRBJ2-7	few	.	TGCGCCAGCAGCCAAGGCCTTCGAAGGGGGTTTCCCTACGAGCAGTACTTC	CASSQGLRRGFPYEQYF
TRBV5-6	TRBJ1-1	.	.	TGTGCCAGCAGCTTGTGGGGGGAGAACACTGAAGCTTTCTTT	CASSLWGENTEAFF
TRBV29-1	TRBJ2-7	.	TRBD2	TGCAGCGTCCAATACTCAATTGAGCGGGGGAGTAGCGAGCAGTACTTC	CSVQYSIERGSSEQYF
TRBV4-2	TRBJ2-1	.	TRBD2	TGTGCCAGCAGCCAAGCGACTAGCGGGAGCTCCTACAATGAGCAGTTCTTC	CASSQATSGSSYNEQFF
TRBV3-1/TRBV3-2	TRBJ1-1	.	.	TGTGCCAGCATCGGGGGTCGTAACGCTGAAGCTTTCTTT	CASIGGRNAEAFF
TRBV7-8	TRBJ1-6	.	.	TGTGCCAGCAGCTTAGATTTGGAGGGGCCTCAGCCAGATAATTCACCCCTCCACTTT	CASSLDLEGPQPDNSPLHF
TRBV29-1	TRBJ1-1	.	TRBD1	TGCAGCGTCAGGGGACAGATGAACACTGAAGCTTTCTTT	CSVRGQMNTEAFF
TRBV3-1/TRBV3-2	TRBJ2-5	once	TRBD1	TGTGCCAGCAGCGGGGACAGCCAAGAGACCCAGTACTTC	CASSGDSQETQYF
TRBV6-2/TRBV6-3	TRBJ2-7	.	TRBD1	TGTGCCAGCAGTAGCCGACAGGGGGCGAAATCATACGAGCAGTACTTC	CASSSRQGAKSYEQYF
TRBV24-1	TRBJ2-2	.	.	TGTGCCACCAGTGATTTGACAGGGTACGGGGAGCTGTTTTTT	CATSDLTGYGELFF
TRBV24-1	TRBJ2-1	.	TRBD2	TGTGCCACCAGTGATTGGACTAGCGGCAATTTCAATGAGCAGTTCTTC	CATSDWTSGNFNEQFF
TRBV19	TRBJ1-1	.	.	TGTGCCGTAGGTACCTTGGGCAGTCCGGGAACGGGCATGAACACTGAAGCTTTCTTT	CAVGTLGSPGTGMNTEAFF
TRBV3-1/TRBV3-2	TRBJ2-4	many	TRBD2	TGTGCCAGCAGCCTCATTGCCGGGAGGAAGTACTTC	CASSLIAGRKYF
TRBV19	TRBJ2-1	once	.	TGTGCCAGTAGTATTGCCGAGTACAATGAGCAGTTCTTC	CASSIAEYNEQFF
TRBV18	TRBJ2-7	once	.	TGTGCCAGCTCACCAGGGGGGATCGAGCAGTACTTC	CASSPGGIEQYF
TRBV4-2	TRBJ2-5	.	.	TGTGCCAGCAGCCCCAACATAGCAGAGACCCAGTACTTC	CASSPNIAETQYF
TRBV6-6	TRBJ2-7	.	.	TGTGCCAGCAGTTACGAGGCGCGGGGCTCCTACGAGCAGTACTTC	CASSYEARGSYEQYF
TRBV11-3	TRBJ2-6	.	.	TGTGCCAGCAGCCCTAGGAGAAGTGTCCCTGGGGCCAACGTCCTGACTTTC	CASSPRRSVPGANVLTF
TRBV24-1	TRBJ2-2	.	TRBD1	TGTGCCACCAGTGAACCTTCCGGGACAGGGTTTGCCGGGGAGCTGTTTTTT	CATSEPSGTGFAGELFF
TRBV6-5	TRBJ2-1	.	TRBD2	TGTGCCAGCAGTTACTTTGGGACTATGGCCCATGAGCAGTTCTTC	CASSYFGTMAHEQFF
TRBV10-3	TRBJ2-1	.	.	TGTGCCATCAGTGAGGGCCAACTAGTCAATGAGCAGTTCTTC	CAISEGQLVNEQFF
TRBV5-4	TRBJ2-1	.	TRBD2	TGTGCCAGCAGCCTCGAGGGGAGGGCCAATGTTGAGCAGTTCTTC	CASSLEGRANVEQFF